One and the same sample provided the 22 T cell receptor beta chains below, sequenced in a study of T cell clones after liver transplantation. TCRdb's copy holds only in-frame clones and misses some; the assay was immunoSEQ multiplex PCR. The sample carries tens of thousands of clones, roughly 70% recorded once. Material: CD4+ T cells from blood, obtained at the 22-month timepoint. Source of these receptors: a human patient who received a liver transplant. Some of these T cells may belong to the graft donor.

V gene TRBV9 combines with J gene TRBJ2-3; no clear D. V lost 0 bases to trimming and J lost 5 bases, with 7 bases between them. The germline V gene encodes CDR1 SGDLS and CDR2 YYNGEE. CDR3 length: 13 amino acids. Here the CDR3 DNA reads TGTGCCAGCAGCGTAGGTCCGGGAGATACGCAGTATTTT. Protein: CASSVGPGDTQYF. The whole variable domain, remainder taken from reference TRBV9 and TRBJ2-3, is DSGVTQTPKHLITATGQRVTLRCSPRSGDLSVYWYQQSLDQGLQFLIQYYNGEERAKGNILERFSAQQFPDLHSELNLSSLELGDSALYFCASSVGPGDTQYFGPGTRLTVL.

The chain is built from TRBV19 and TRBJ2-3; D unclear. CDR3 length: 15 amino acids. Germline CDR1 reads LNHDA; CDR2 reads SQIVND (reference sequence). V shed 3 bases and J shed 2 bases, with 12 bases lying between them. DNA for the CDR3: TGTGCCAGTAGTATCGGCAGAGAGTACACAGATACGCAGTATTTT. As protein: CASSIGREYTDTQYF.

The rearrangement joins TRBV29-1 to TRBJ1-5, with D possibly being TRBD1 (5 bases). The ends were cut back, 6 bases at V and 7 bases at J, with 19 bases in the middle. Germline V gene data show CDR1 as SQVTM and CDR2 as ANQGSEA. There are 14 residues in the CDR3. CDR3 region: CSVTVGGTEQPQHF. The CDR3, as DNA: TGCAGCGTGACGGTTGGCGGGACCGAACAGCCCCAGCATTTT.

The chain is built from TRBV6-5 and TRBJ1-5, with 8 bases identical to TRBD1. The CDR3 length is 14 residues. Trimming took 2 bases from V and 7 from J; bases not matched to a gene: 4. Germline CDR1 is MNHEY and CDR2 is SVGAGI. This CDR3 reads CASSYGTGGQPQHF. CDR3 nucleotide sequence: TGTGCCAGCAGTTACGGGACAGGCGGCCAGCCCCAGCATTTT.

V and J are TRBV28 and TRBJ1-1; TRBD1 aligns across 7 bases. The CDR3 is 19 residues long. Germline CDR1 and CDR2: MDHEN and SYDVKM. V shed 6 bases and J 2 bases; nucleotides not matched to a gene: 21. The CDR3 protein is CASRGRMTGILDFNTEAFF. The CDR3 DNA follows: TGTGCCAGCAGGGGAAGAATGACAGGGATACTCGACTTCAACACTGAAGCTTTCTTT.

The rearrangement joins TRBV7-2 to TRBJ2-5, with TRBD1 matching over 11 bases. The germline V gene encodes CDR1 SGHTA and CDR2 FQGNSA. The CDR3 is 14 amino acids. Unmatched junction bases numbered 5, after V lost 6 bases and J lost 5 bases. The CDR3 spells CASRSGTGGETQYF. DNA for the CDR3: TGTGCCAGCAGGTCCGGGACAGGGGGTGAGACCCAGTACTTC.

The V call is TRBV7-2, the J call TRBJ2-1, with D unresolved. V dropped 3 bases and J dropped 3 bases, with 9 bases sitting between them. The CDR3 is made up of 14 amino acids. CDR1 and CDR2 (germline): SGHTA, FQGNSA. The CDR3 spells CASSFETYYNEQFF. The CDR3 region has the DNA TGTGCCAGCAGCTTCGAGACTTACTACAATGAGCAGTTCTTC. Supplemented by reference TRBV7-2 and TRBJ2-1, the full variable domain reads GAGVSQSPSNKVTEKGKDVELRCDPISGHTALYWYRQSLGQGLEFLIYFQGNSAPDKSGLPSDRFSAERTGGSVSTLTIQRTQQEDSAVYLCASSFETYYNEQFFGPGTRLTVL.

The V gene is TRBV14, the J gene TRBJ2-2; tentatively, D is TRBD1 (6 bases). The CDR3 spans 17 residues. The ends were cut back, 3 bases at V and 0 bases at J, with 14 bases in the middle. In germline, CDR1 is SGHDN, CDR2 FVKESK. In DNA form, the CDR3 reads TGTGCCAGCAGCCAGCCGACAGGCATAGCGAACACCGGGGAGCTGTTTTTT. It yields the protein CASSQPTGIANTGELFF.

The gene calls are TRBV29-1 and TRBJ1-2, with D maybe TRBD1 (6 bases). This CDR3 spans 13 amino acids. Per germline, CDR1 SQVTM and CDR2 ANQGSEA. V lost 6 bases and J lost 0, with 11 bases in between. DNA of the CDR3: TGCAGCGTCGGACAGTTAGCTAACTATGGCTACACCTTC. Protein sequence: CSVGQLANYGYTF.

This clone turned up a few times. V and J are TRBV7-9 and TRBJ1-3; TRBD1 aligns across 7 bases. The CDR3 is 17 amino acids. In germline, CDR1 is SEHNR, CDR2 FQNEAQ (reference sequence). V was clipped by 3 bases and J by 0 bases; unmatched bases: 8. The CDR3 reads CASSLAKGQSSGNTIYF. CDR3 coding DNA: TGTGCCAGCAGCTTGGCTAAGGGACAGAGCTCTGGAAACACCATATATTTT. The full variable domain, completed using reference TRBV7-9 and TRBJ1-3, is DTGVSQNPRHKITKRGQNVTFRCDPISEHNRLYWYRQTLGQGPEFLTYFQNEAQLEKSRLLSDRFSAERPKGSFSTLEIQRTEQGDSAMYLCASSLAKGQSSGNTIYFGEGSWLTVV.

The rearrangement links TRBV7-6 to TRBJ1-2; 7 bases agree with TRBD1. Unmatched junction bases numbered 6, after V lost 0 bases and J lost 5 bases. Germline V CDR1 and CDR2: SGHVS, FNYEAQ. The CDR3 is 15 amino acids. CDR3 residues: CASSLAHDRAYGYTF. The CDR3 nucleotides read TGTGCCAGCAGCTTAGCCCATGACAGGGCTTATGGCTACACCTTC.

J is TRBJ1-6 and V is TRBV9; a possible D gene is TRBD1 (5 bases). Germline V gene data show CDR1 as SGDLS and CDR2 as YYNGEE. The CDR3 length is 15 residues. V shed 2 bases and J shed 10 bases, with 16 bases lying between them. This chain's CDR3 is CASSVLDRGGSPLHF. In DNA, the CDR3 is TGTGCCAGCAGCGTTCTCGACCGGGGCGGGTCACCCCTCCACTTT.

The chain recombines TRBV14 with TRBJ1-1; no definite D call. The germline CDR1 and CDR2 sequences are SGHDN and FVKESK. The CDR3 runs 13 residues. V lost 1 base to trimming and J lost 1 base, with 4 bases between them. The CDR3 here is CASSQGANTEAFF. The DNA of the CDR3 is TGTGCCAGCAGCCAAGGTGCGAACACTGAAGCTTTCTTT.

The genes are TRBV2 and TRBJ2-5; TRBD1 is a possible D gene (6 bases). The germline V gene encodes CDR1 SNHLY and CDR2 FYNNEI. The CDR3 runs to 15 residues. V lost 7 bases, J lost 5 bases, and 20 bases lay in between. The CDR3 DNA sequence: TGTGCCAGCACCCAACGGGGACACGGGACGGAGACCCAGTACTTC. This encodes CASTQRGHGTETQYF.

The chain couples TRBV5-6 to TRBJ2-7; D call uncertain. This CDR3 is 12 amino acids long. Germline V gene data show CDR1 as SGHDT and CDR2 as YYEEEE. Between the trimmed V and J ends, which lost 4 bases and 3 bases, there was a span of 8 bases. The CDR3 loop reads CASSRNYYEQYF. The CDR3 DNA follows: TGTGCCAGCAGCAGGAATTACTACGAGCAGTACTTC.

This clone was seen a single time. The chain has TRBV6-1 and TRBJ1-3; D ambiguous. The length of the CDR3 is 13 residues. Deletions cut 3 bases from V and 4 bases from J, with 7 bases between. The germline V gene has CDR1 MNHNS and CDR2 SASEGT. The CDR3 nucleotides read TGTGCCAGCAGTGAGACTCAAGGAAACACCATATATTTT. This gives the protein CASSETQGNTIYF.

V gene TRBV5-8 combines with J gene TRBJ1-1, with D possibly matching TRBD1 (5 bases). Trimming removed 1 base from V and 7 bases from J, with 14 bases in between. CDR3 length: 14 residues. CDR1 is SGHTS and CDR2 is YDEGEE in the germline V gene. The DNA of the CDR3 is TGTGCCAGCAGCTTGCCACGGGGTAGGGGTGAAGCTTTCTTT. Its translation is CASSLPRGRGEAFF.

This clone showed up just a few times. Distinct nucleotide sequences in the sample also encode this CDR3. The chain combines TRBV13 with TRBJ1-2; D is unclear. Germline loops: CDR1 PRHDT, CDR2 FYEKMQ (reference sequence). This CDR3 is 11 amino acids long. Between the trimmed V and J ends, which lost 0 bases and 8 bases, there was a span of 4 bases. The CDR3 sequence: CASSLGGGYTF. Here the CDR3 DNA reads TGTGCCAGCAGCTTAGGTGGCGGCTACACCTTC.

The chain recombines TRBV5-8 with TRBJ2-7; D is ambiguous. The germline CDR1 and CDR2 sequences are SGHTS and YDEGEE. V gave up 4 bases and J gave up 0 bases, with 14 bases separating them. This CDR3 has 15 residues. The chain's CDR3 is CASSPRIRISYEQYF. CDR3 nucleotides: TGTGCCAGCAGCCCGAGGATCAGGATCTCCTACGAGCAGTACTTC.

This clone appeared a few times. The V and J genes are TRBV9 and TRBJ2-5; 8 positions match TRBD1. Per germline, CDR1 SGDLS and CDR2 YYNGEE. V shed 1 base, J shed 0 bases, and the junction held 5 bases outside the gene matches. This CDR3 is 16 amino acids long. The CDR3 loop is CASSVMAGGYQETQYF. Here the CDR3 DNA reads TGTGCCAGCAGCGTAATGGCAGGGGGCTACCAAGAGACCCAGTACTTC.

The gene calls are TRBV9 and TRBJ1-6, with a tentative D call TRBD1 (6 bases). Germline V gene sequence: CDR1 SGDLS, CDR2 YYNGEE. Between the trimmed V and J ends, which lost 0 bases and 7 bases, there was a span of 11 bases. CDR3 length equals 15 residues. In DNA form, the CDR3 reads TGTGCCAGCAGCGTAGCGGGGGCCGGGAATTCACCCCTCCACTTT. Its translation: CASSVAGAGNSPLHF.

This clone was recorded a few times. The V gene is TRBV7-9, the J gene TRBJ1-5; D gene ambiguous. Germline lookup yields CDR1 SEHNR and CDR2 FQNEAQ (reference sequence). Trimming left V 5 bases short and J 1 base short, with 9 bases between. The CDR3 is 14 amino acids. CDR3 loop: CASSPNSSNQPQHF. As DNA, the CDR3 is TGTGCCAGCAGCCCCAATTCAAGCAATCAGCCCCAGCATTTT.